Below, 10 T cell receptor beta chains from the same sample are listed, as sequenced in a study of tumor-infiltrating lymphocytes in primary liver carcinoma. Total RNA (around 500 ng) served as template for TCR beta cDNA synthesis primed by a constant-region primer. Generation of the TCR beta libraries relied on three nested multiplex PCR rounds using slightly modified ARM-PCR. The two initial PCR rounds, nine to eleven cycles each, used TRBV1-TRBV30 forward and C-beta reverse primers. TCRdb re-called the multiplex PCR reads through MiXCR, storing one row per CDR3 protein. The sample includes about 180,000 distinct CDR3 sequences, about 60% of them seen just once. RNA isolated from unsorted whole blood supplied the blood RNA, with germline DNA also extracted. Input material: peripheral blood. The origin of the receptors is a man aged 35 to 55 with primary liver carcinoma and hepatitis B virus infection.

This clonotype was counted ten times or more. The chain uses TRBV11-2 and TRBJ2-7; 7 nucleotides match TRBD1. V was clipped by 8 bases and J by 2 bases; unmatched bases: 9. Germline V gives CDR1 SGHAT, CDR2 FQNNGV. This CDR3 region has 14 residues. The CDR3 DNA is TGTGCCAGCCGTGGGGACAGTGGGGCCTACGAGCAGTACTTC. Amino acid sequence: CASRGDSGAYEQYF.

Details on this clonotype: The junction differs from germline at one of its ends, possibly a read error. The CDR3 is CASSLTGLSYSEQFF. CDR3 nucleotide sequence: TGTGCCAGCAGCTTAACGGGGCTTTCCTACAGTGAGCAGTTCTTC. The chain combines TRBV11-2 with TRBJ2-1, with D perhaps TRBD1 or TRBD2 (5 bases each). The CDR3 sequence is 15 residues long. CDR1 SGHAT and CDR2 FQNNGV come from the germline V gene.

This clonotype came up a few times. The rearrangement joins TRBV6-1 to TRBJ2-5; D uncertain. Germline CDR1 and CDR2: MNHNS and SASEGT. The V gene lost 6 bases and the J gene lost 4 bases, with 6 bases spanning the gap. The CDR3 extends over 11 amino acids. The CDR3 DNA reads TGTGCCAGCAGCCGCCTAGAGACCCAGTACTTC. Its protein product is CASSRLETQYF.

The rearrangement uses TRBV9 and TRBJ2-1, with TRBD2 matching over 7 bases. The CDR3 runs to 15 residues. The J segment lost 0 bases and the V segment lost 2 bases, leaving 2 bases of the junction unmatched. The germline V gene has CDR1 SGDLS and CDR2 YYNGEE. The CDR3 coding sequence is TGTGCCAGCAGCGTCGAGCGGGGCTCCTACAATGAGCAGTTCTTC. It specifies CASSVERGSYNEQFF.

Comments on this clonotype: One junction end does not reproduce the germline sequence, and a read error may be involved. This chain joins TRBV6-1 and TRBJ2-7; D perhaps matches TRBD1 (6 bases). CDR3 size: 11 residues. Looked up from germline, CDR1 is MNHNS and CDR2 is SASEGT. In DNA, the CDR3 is TGTGCCAGTAGTGAGGGGGACGAGCTGTTCTTC. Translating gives CASSEGDELFF.

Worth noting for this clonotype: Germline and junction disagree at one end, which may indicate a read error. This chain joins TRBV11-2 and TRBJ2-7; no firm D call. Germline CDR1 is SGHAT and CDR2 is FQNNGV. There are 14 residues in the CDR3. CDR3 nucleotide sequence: TGTGCCGGCAGCTTAACAGACGGAACCTACGAGCAGTATTTC. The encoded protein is CAGSLTDGTYEQYF.

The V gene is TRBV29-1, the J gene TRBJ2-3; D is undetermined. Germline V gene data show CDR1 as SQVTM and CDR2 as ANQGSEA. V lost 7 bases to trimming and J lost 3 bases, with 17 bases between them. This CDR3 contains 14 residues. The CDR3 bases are TGCAGCGCCCGCCGGGCCCAAAGGACAGATACGCAGTATTTT. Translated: CSARRAQRTDTQYF.

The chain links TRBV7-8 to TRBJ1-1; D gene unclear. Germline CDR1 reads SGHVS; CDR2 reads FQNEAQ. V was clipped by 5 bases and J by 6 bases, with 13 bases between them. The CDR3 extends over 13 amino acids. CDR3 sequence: CASSPRVRSEAFF. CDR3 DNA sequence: TGTGCCAGCAGCCCAAGGGTAAGGTCTGAAGCTTTCTTT.

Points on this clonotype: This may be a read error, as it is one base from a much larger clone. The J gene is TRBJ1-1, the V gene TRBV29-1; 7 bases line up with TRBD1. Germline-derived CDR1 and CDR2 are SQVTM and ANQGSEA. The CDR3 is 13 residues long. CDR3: CSVLGQMNTVAFF. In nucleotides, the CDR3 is TGCAGCGTTTTGGGACAGATGAACACTGTAGCTTTCTTT.

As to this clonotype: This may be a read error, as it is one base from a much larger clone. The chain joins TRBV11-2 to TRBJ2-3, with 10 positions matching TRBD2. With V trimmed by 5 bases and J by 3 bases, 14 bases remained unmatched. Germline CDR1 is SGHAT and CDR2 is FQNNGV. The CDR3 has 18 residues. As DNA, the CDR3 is TGTGCCAGCAGCGGTGGGACTAGCGTGAAGTGGATTACAGATACGCAGTATTTT. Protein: CASSGGTSVKWITDTQYF.